This T cell receptor beta chain was recovered during a study of graft-versus-host responses after intestinal transplantation. Study-wide findings and caveats: Early after transplant, HvG declines were associated with peak levels of circulating GvH clones.

J gave up 7 bases and V 5 bases, and 7 bases lay outside the gene matches. Germline loops: CDR1 SGHVS, CDR2 FQNEAQ. CDR3 size: 13 residues. Method: immunoSEQ multiplex PCR; TCRdb's copy keeps in-frame clones and lacks some. The repertoire holds 80,000 to 95,000 clones, about 88% seen once, with roughly 0.28% in the top ten. A note on this clone: What it binds is not known.

This chain links TRBV7-8 with TRBJ2-7, with 8 bases identical to TRBD2. This clonotype was obtained from a human donor who was the organ donor for an intestinal transplant. Here the sequenced sample was unstimulated CD4+ T cells sorted from spleen or lymph node cells, taken before transplant. The CDR3 DNA sequence: TGTGCCAGCAGCCAGCGGGAGTTAAGGGAGCAGTACTTC. This codes for CASSQRELREQYF.